A selection of T cell receptor beta chains follows, all from one sample in a study of T cell responses to AZD1222 COVID-19 vaccine. Repertoires were generated with immunoSEQ multiplex PCR, while TCRdb's copy carries only in-frame clones and drops some. The repertoire holds around 140,000 clones, with almost 85% as singletons. Source: peripheral blood, taken 28 days after the second dose of the MenACWY control vaccine. The receptors derive from an adult who received the MenACWY meningococcal vaccine as a control. CDR3s include the opening cysteine and the closing phenylalanine or tryptophan. D genes are given only for firm matches. Part of the rows lack a size; the others show once, few, many or a class for expanded clones.

j_call clone_size v_call d_call cdr3_nt cdr3_aa
TRBJ2-5 - TRBV9 TRBD1 TGTGCCAGCAGCGTAGGGACAGGGGGCGGTGAGACCCAGTACTTC CASSVGTGGGETQYF
TRBJ2-1 - TRBV5-1 - TGCGCCAGCAGCTTGGATCGAGGCAGGGGGACTTCCTCCTACAATGAGCAGTTCTTC CASSLDRGRGTSSYNEQFF
TRBJ1-4 few TRBV4-1 TRBD1 TGCGCCAGCAGCCAGGGGGCCGGGACAGGGAGGATCCAACTGTTTTTT CASSQGAGTGRIQLFF
TRBJ1-1 - TRBV5-6 TRBD1 TGTGCCAGCAGCCAGATGACAGGGGGCACTGAAGCTTTCTTT CASSQMTGGTEAFF
TRBJ1-6 - TRBV28 - TGTGCCAGCAGTTCCGGAGGGTCCAGCTCCTATAATTCACCCCTCCACTTT CASSSGGSSSYNSPLHF
TRBJ2-2 - TRBV5-6 - TGTGCCAGCAGCTTGTCTGAGGTTAAGTGGACCGGGGAGCTGTTTTTT CASSLSEVKWTGELFF
TRBJ2-7 - TRBV10-3 TRBD1 TGTGCCATCGGGAATGGGCAGGGGGCGAGCGAGCAGTACTTC CAIGNGQGASEQYF
TRBJ2-1 - TRBV3-1/TRBV3-2 - TGTGCCAGCAGCCAAGGGGGGATGTGGTCCTACAATGAGCAGTTCTTC CASSQGGMWSYNEQFF
TRBJ1-4 - TRBV4-1 TRBD1 TGCGCCAGCAGCCAAGGGGACAGGGAATTGGAAAAACTGTTTTTT CASSQGDRELEKLFF
TRBJ1-2 - TRBV7-9 - TGTGCCAGCAGCTTGGAACTTGGATTTAACTATGGCTACACCTTC CASSLELGFNYGYTF
TRBJ2-1 - TRBV10-1 TRBD1 TGCGCCAGCAGGAGGACAGGGAACGATGAGCAGTTCTTC CASRRTGNDEQFF
TRBJ2-1 - TRBV6-6 TRBD1 TGTGCCAGCAGGGACCCGGGACAGATTAATGAGCAGTTCTTC CASRDPGQINEQFF
TRBJ1-2 - TRBV27 - TGTGCCAGCGCCGGTGTCAGTGTAGACTATGGCTACACCTTC CASAGVSVDYGYTF
TRBJ1-1 once TRBV10-3 - TGTGCCATCAGCGTAACTGGCACTGAAGCTTTCTTT CAISVTGTEAFF
TRBJ2-2 - TRBV29-1 - TGCAGCGTTGGGGGACGGGGTAACGGGGAGCTGTTTTTT CSVGGRGNGELFF
TRBJ1-3 - TRBV3-1/TRBV3-2 TRBD1 TGTGCCAGCAGTACTGGACAGGTCATTTCTGGAAACACCATATATTTT CASSTGQVISGNTIYF
TRBJ1-5 - TRBV6-5 TRBD1 TGTGCCAGCAGTTACTCGAGGACAGGGGACCAGCCCCAGCATTTT CASSYSRTGDQPQHF
TRBJ1-1 - TRBV9 - TGTGCCAGCAGCGTAGTCACAGGGTTTTTGTCTGAAGCTTTCTTT CASSVVTGFLSEAFF
TRBJ1-1 - TRBV2 - TGTGCCAGCGCAGGGGTTTTGAACACTGAAGCTTTCTTT CASAGVLNTEAFF
TRBJ2-1 - TRBV5-1 TRBD2 TGCGCCAGCAGCTTAGCGGCTAGCGGAGGCTACAATGAGCAGTTCTTC CASSLAASGGYNEQFF
TRBJ2-7 - TRBV5-6 - TGTGCCAGCAGCTTGTTTTCGGACGAGCAGTACTTC CASSLFSDEQYF
TRBJ1-2 - TRBV7-3 - TGTGCCAGCAGCCTGGGACCTTACGATGGCTACACCTTC CASSLGPYDGYTF
TRBJ2-2 once TRBV4-2 TRBD2 TGTGCCAGCAGCCAAGTATCTTGGAACCCGGGACTAGCGGGGGGGCAGCTGGTCGGGGAGCTGTTTTTT CASSQVSWNPGLAGGQLVGELFF
TRBJ2-1 few TRBV4-1 - TGCGCCAGCAGCCAGAGGACGGTTCTAAACAATGAGCAGTTCTTC CASSQRTVLNNEQFF
TRBJ1-6 - TRBV7-2 TRBD1 TGTGCCAGCAGCTTAGGTCGGTGGGGACAGCGCTCCTATAATTCACCCCTCCACTTT CASSLGRWGQRSYNSPLHF
TRBJ1-2 few TRBV5-1 TRBD1 TGCGCCAGCAGCCCGAACCCGGGGGGACAGAGAACACAGATCTATGGCTACACCTTC CASSPNPGGQRTQIYGYTF
TRBJ2-3 - TRBV7-9 TRBD2 TGTGCCAGCAGCTTGGACCGGGAGGGCCTTACAGATACGCAGTATTTT CASSLDREGLTDTQYF
TRBJ2-7 - TRBV11-3 - TGTGCCAGCAGCCGTCCCGGGGCTATGTCGGCCTACGAGCAGTACTTC CASSRPGAMSAYEQYF
TRBJ2-1 - TRBV7-2 - TGTGCCAGCAGCTTAGCGCTCGCCAGGGTCGGCTACAATGAGCAGTTCTTC CASSLALARVGYNEQFF
TRBJ2-7 - TRBV5-1 - TGCGCCAGCAGCTTGGGTCTGATCTCCTTAGCCGACGAGCAGTACTTC CASSLGLISLADEQYF
TRBJ1-3 - TRBV5-4 - TGTGCCAGCAGCTTGGGGGCGGTCTCTGGAAACACCATATATTTT CASSLGAVSGNTIYF
TRBJ1-2 - TRBV4-2 - TGTGCCAGCAGCCAAGATGCAGGCCCTTATGGCTACACCTTC CASSQDAGPYGYTF
TRBJ2-2 - TRBV7-2 - TGTGCCAGCAGCTTACGGGGGAGCGGGGAGCTGTTTTTT CASSLRGSGELFF
TRBJ2-3 - TRBV19 - TGTGCCAGTAGCCATAGGGGCCTAGATACGCAGTATTTT CASSHRGLDTQYF
TRBJ2-7 - TRBV5-1 TRBD1 TGCGCCAGCAGCTATGGACAGGGGGAGGTCTCCTACGAGCAGTACTTC CASSYGQGEVSYEQYF
TRBJ1-1 - TRBV27 - TGTGCCACCCGGGGAACTGAAGCTTTCTTT CATRGTEAFF
TRBJ2-2 - TRBV7-8 - TGTGCCAGCAGCTTAGAATTTAGCGGGAACACCGGGGAGCTGTTTTTT CASSLEFSGNTGELFF
TRBJ2-5 - TRBV4-3 - TGCGCCAGCAGCCAAGAAGGTCTAGCTCCAGAGACCCAGTACTTC CASSQEGLAPETQYF
TRBJ2-7 - TRBV18 TRBD2 TGTGCCAGCTCACCAATGGCGGGAGGTTACGACCCGGGCGAGCAGTACTTC CASSPMAGGYDPGEQYF
TRBJ1-5 once TRBV4-2 - TGTGCCAGCAGCCAAGGTGACACTAGCAATCAGCCCCAGCATTTT CASSQGDTSNQPQHF
TRBJ1-1 - TRBV28 TRBD1 TGTGCCAGCAGCCAGAGACAGGGTGAAGCTTTCTTT CASSQRQGEAFF
TRBJ1-2 - TRBV10-2 - TGCGCCAGCAGCCCTGGGCGGACCTATGGCTACACCTTC CASSPGRTYGYTF
TRBJ1-1 - TRBV5-8 - TGTGCCAGCACCCTGTGGGAGGGTAACACTGAAGCTTTCTTT CASTLWEGNTEAFF